One sample yielded the 27 T cell receptor beta chains listed below, sequenced in a study of spatial heterogeneity in lung cancer. Described time point: sample taken at primary tumor resection. Sequencing was performed on whole RNA extracted from tumor and nontumor lung tissue, or from frozen PBMC, and the material was left unsorted. TCRdb reanalysed the 5' RACE reads using MiXCR and keeps one entry per CDR3 protein. The table shows 36,000 or so distinct CDR3 sequences, with around 5% occurring only once. Sequenced material: PBMCs, taken at surgery. The source of these receptors is a female donor with early-stage non-small cell lung cancer.

This clonotype came up many times. The V gene is TRBV2, the J gene TRBJ2-3, with 10 bases matching TRBD1. CDR1 and CDR2 from the germline V gene are SNHLY and FYNNEI. The CDR3 sequence is 13 residues long. After removal of 11 bases from V and 6 bases from J, the junction contained 8 bases not matched to a gene. CDR3 amino acids: CAGTPDRGDTQYF. CDR3 sequence (DNA): TGTGCCGGAACGCCGGACAGGGGGGATACGCAGTATTTT.

The sample holds many counts of this clonotype. The chain uses TRBV11-3 and TRBJ2-5; 7 nucleotides line up with TRBD2. Germline assignment: CDR1 SGHNT and CDR2 YENEEA. Trimming at V came to 5 bases and at J to 5 bases, leaving 8 bases not matched to a gene. CDR3 length: 14 residues. Here the CDR3 reads CASSPGGLRETQYF. The DNA for the CDR3 is TGTGCCAGCAGCCCGGGGGGATTGAGGGAGACCCAGTACTTC.

This clonotype was found many times. The chain couples TRBV4-3 to TRBJ1-2; TRBD1 matches at 8 bases. Germline V gene data show CDR1 as LGHNA and CDR2 as YSLEER. The CDR3 sequence is 16 residues long. The trim removed 1 base at V and 2 bases at J, leaving 6 bases unmatched. The CDR3 DNA sequence: TGCGCCAGCAGCCAAGGGTTGCAGGGGGCAAACTATGGCTACACCTTC. Protein product: CASSQGLQGANYGYTF.

Ten or more counts support this clonotype. The chain joins TRBV27 to TRBJ1-5; D is possibly TRBD1 (5 bases). V was clipped by 2 bases and J by 0 bases, with 8 bases between them. Per germline, CDR1 MNHEY and CDR2 SMNVEV (reference sequence). This CDR3 is 15 amino acids long. The CDR3 region has the DNA TGTGCCAGCAGTTTAAGGGGTTATAGCAATCAGCCCCAGCATTTT. Its protein product is CASSLRGYSNQPQHF.

The chain joins TRBV3-1 to TRBJ2-5; D gene uncertain. Germline V gives CDR1 LGHDT, CDR2 YNNKEL (reference sequence). This CDR3 is built from 14 residues. Trimming took off 4 bases at V and 3 bases at J, with 12 bases between the two ends. CDR3 nucleotide sequence: TGTGCCAGCAGCCCTGACCTCTTAGAAGAGACCCAGTACTTC. Its translation is CASSPDLLEETQYF.

The table lists this clonotype with a few counts. This chain connects TRBV20-1 to TRBJ2-1; D might be TRBD2 (6 bases). The CDR3 spans 15 residues. Germline CDR1 and CDR2: DFQATT and SNEGSKA (reference sequence). Trimming left V 6 bases short and J 0 bases short, with 15 bases between. Written as DNA, the CDR3 is TGCAGTGCCACCCTAGCGAGGAGCTCCTACAATGAGCAGTTCTTC. Translated, it gives CSATLARSSYNEQFF.

This clonotype is medium-sized. The V gene is TRBV29-1, the J gene TRBJ1-2, with a tentative D call TRBD1 (6 bases). Trimming removed 5 bases at V and 6 bases at J, with 7 bases between. The CDR3 length is 10 residues. Germline V lookup: CDR1 SQVTM, CDR2 ANQGSEA. CDR3 nucleotides: TGCAGCGTTTACAGGGATGGCTACACCTTC. Protein product: CSVYRDGYTF.

This clonotype occurred many times. The J gene is TRBJ1-5, the V gene TRBV20-1, with D possibly TRBD1 on 5 matching bases. CDR3 length: 13 residues. Trimming shortened V by 3 bases and J by 5 bases, and 11 bases separated the two germline ends. Germline V lookup: CDR1 DFQATT, CDR2 SNEGSKA (reference sequence). The CDR3 nucleotides are TGCAGTGCTAGTAAGGACACCTATCAGCCCCAGCATTTT. Translated: CSASKDTYQPQHF.

This clonotype showed up many times. This chain uses TRBV29-1 with TRBJ2-2; the match to TRBD2 covers 9 bases. CDR3 length: 11 residues. The germline CDR1 and CDR2 sequences are SQVTM and ANQGSEA. The CDR3 region has the DNA TGCAGAGCGGGAGGCACCGGGGAGCTGTTTTTT. It encodes CRAGGTGELFF.

The chain recombines TRBV2 with TRBJ1-5; D is uncertain. V was cut by 1 base and J by 4 bases, with 14 bases left in between. The germline CDR1 and CDR2 sequences are SNHLY and FYNNEI. The CDR3 sequence is 16 residues long. The CDR3 nucleotides are TGTGCCAGCAGTGAAGACGGAGCGGGTGGGAATCAGCCCCAGCATTTT. Encoded protein: CASSEDGAGGNQPQHF.

This rearrangement joins TRBV9 to TRBJ2-1; TRBD2 aligns across 7 bases. Per the germline V gene, CDR1 is SGDLS and CDR2 is YYNGEE. This CDR3 has 17 amino acids. Trimming took 3 bases from V and 0 from J; bases not matched to a gene: 9. The CDR3 nucleotides are TGTGCCAGCAGCGCTCCGCGGGGGAAGAGCTCCTACAATGAGCAGTTCTTC. This translates into CASSAPRGKSSYNEQFF. Combining the CDR3 with reference TRBV9 and TRBJ2-1 gives the whole variable domain DSGVTQTPKHLITATGQRVTLRCSPRSGDLSVYWYQQSLDQGLQFLIQYYNGEERAKGNILERFSAQQFPDLHSELNLSSLELGDSALYFCASSAPRGKSSYNEQFFGPGTRLTVL.

This clonotype was counted at least ten times. This chain links TRBV28 with TRBJ1-3; possibly TRBD1 for D (5 bases). The CDR3 has 15 residues. Germline V gene sequence: CDR1 MDHEN, CDR2 SYDVKM. Trimming stripped 8 bases from V and 0 bases from J, with 14 bases between. In DNA, the CDR3 is TGTGCCAGCTCCACACCCGACAGCTCTGGAAACACCATATATTTT. It encodes CASSTPDSSGNTIYF.

This clonotype was picked up many times. The chain carries TRBV7-9 and TRBJ2-1, with D uncertain. The V gene lost 1 base and the J gene lost 9 bases, with 7 bases spanning the gap. Looked up from germline, CDR1 is SEHNR and CDR2 is FQNEAQ (reference sequence). This CDR3 has 12 residues. In DNA, the CDR3 is TGTGCCAGCAGCTTAGGGGTCTTTGAGCAGTTCTTC. Its protein product is CASSLGVFEQFF.

In its sample, this clonotype was seen many times. The CDR3 loop reads CASSLYGAPPYGYTF. In DNA, the CDR3 is TGTGCCAGCAGTTTATACGGGGCGCCGCCCTATGGCTACACCTTC. The V gene is TRBV27, the J gene TRBJ1-2; D may be TRBD1 (5 bases). Germline CDR1 and CDR2: MNHEY and SMNVEV (reference sequence). Trimming removed 1 base from V and 4 bases from J, with 13 bases in between. CDR3 length: 15 residues.

At least ten counts were recorded for this clonotype. The rearrangement links TRBV24-1 to TRBJ1-2; D ambiguous. V was clipped by 7 bases and J by 2 bases, with 10 bases between them. The CDR3 is made up of 13 amino acids. The germline V gene has CDR1 KGHDR and CDR2 SFDVKD. CDR3 amino acids: CATSDAQNYGYTF. Written as DNA, the CDR3 is TGTGCCACCAGCGACGCCCAAAACTATGGCTACACCTTC.

This clonotype appeared many times. The chain couples TRBV3-1 to TRBJ2-5; no clear D. The V end lost 0 bases, the J end lost 8 bases, and 13 bases lay between the germline ends. Germline V gives CDR1 LGHDT, CDR2 YNNKEL (reference sequence). The CDR3 length is 14 residues. The CDR3 sequence is CASSQEARRGTQYF. The CDR3 DNA is TGTGCCAGCAGCCAAGAGGCCAGGAGAGGTACCCAGTACTTC.

There are many counts of this clonotype. The chain combines TRBV28 with TRBJ2-7, with D tentatively TRBD1 or TRBD2 (6 bases each). V was shortened by 2 bases and J by 2 bases, with 13 bases between the two germline ends. Germline V gene sequence: CDR1 MDHEN, CDR2 SYDVKM. The CDR3 totals 15 residues. In DNA form, the CDR3 reads TGTGCCAGCAGTTTACAGCCGGGGGCCACCTACGAGCAGTACTTC. It specifies CASSLQPGATYEQYF.

Comment on this clonotype: It may be a read error: a sequence one base away is much more abundant. V and J are TRBV20-1 and TRBJ2-1; D is ambiguous. This CDR3 comprises 14 residues. Germline lookup yields CDR1 DFQATT and CDR2 SNEGSKA (reference sequence). CDR3 in amino acids: CSARYPGSYNEQLF. In DNA form, the CDR3 reads TGCAGTGCCCGCTACCCCGGCTCCTACAATGAGCAGCTCTTC.

This clonotype was observed many times. The rearrangement links TRBV5-1 to TRBJ2-5; 7 bases are shared with TRBD2. Unmatched junction bases numbered 5, after V lost 4 bases and J lost 5 bases. The CDR3 is made up of 13 amino acids. Looked up from germline, CDR1 is SGHRS and CDR2 is YFSETQ. For the CDR3, the DNA is TGCGCCAGCAGCGACGGGGGGTTCGAGACCCAGTACTTC. Its translation: CASSDGGFETQYF. Using reference TRBV5-1 and TRBJ2-5 for the parts outside the CDR3, the full variable domain is KAGVTQTPRYLIKTRGQQVTLSCSPISGHRSVSWYQQTPGQGLQFLFEYFSETQRNKGNFPGRFSGRQFSNSRSEMNVSTLELGDSALYLCASSDGGFETQYFGPGTRLLVL.

This clonotype has a count of ten or more. This chain links TRBV6-5 with TRBJ1-1; D remains unclear. The CDR3 is 13 residues long. CDR1 MNHEY and CDR2 SVGAGI come from the germline V gene. The V gene lost 6 bases and the J gene lost 0 bases, with 8 bases spanning the gap. This CDR3 is CASRVYLNTEAFF. The CDR3 nucleotides are TGTGCCAGCAGGGTCTACCTGAACACTGAAGCTTTCTTT.

There are many counts of this clonotype. This sequence joins TRBV10-3 and TRBJ2-7; 10 bases align to TRBD1. Germline CDR1 reads ENHRY; CDR2 reads SYGVKD. This CDR3 spans 17 amino acids. Trimming took 5 bases from V and 5 from J; bases not matched to a gene: 15. The chain's CDR3 is CAISKVDPGQGYNEQYF. CDR3 nucleotides: TGTGCCATCAGTAAAGTTGACCCGGGACAGGGGTACAACGAGCAGTACTTC.

In this sample, this clonotype turned up many times. This chain connects TRBV7-9 to TRBJ1-2; D unclear. CDR3 length: 14 residues. CDR1 is SEHNR and CDR2 is FQNEAQ in the germline V gene (reference sequence). V shed 5 bases and J shed 4 bases, with 14 bases lying between them. The CDR3 protein is CASSPTADFYGYTF. DNA of the CDR3: TGTGCCAGCAGCCCGACGGCAGATTTCTATGGCTACACCTTC. The full variable domain, its missing parts supplied by reference TRBV7-9 and TRBJ1-2, is DTGVSQNPRHKITKRGQNVTFRCDPISEHNRLYWYRQTLGQGPEFLTYFQNEAQLEKSRLLSDRFSAERPKGSFSTLEIQRTEQGDSAMYLCASSPTADFYGYTFGSGTRLTVV.

This clonotype showed up many times. This sequence joins TRBV12-3 or TRBV12-4 and TRBJ1-1; D gene ambiguous. The CDR3 extends over 12 amino acids. The V gene lost 6 bases and the J gene lost 5 bases, with 10 bases spanning the gap. The CDR3 loop reads CASRERRTEAFF. In DNA form, the CDR3 reads TGTGCCAGCAGGGAACGGAGGACTGAAGCTTTCTTT.

Ten or more counts support this clonotype. The rearrangement uses TRBV5-1 and TRBJ2-5; D is possibly TRBD1 (6 bases). V lost 1 base and J lost 2, with 9 bases in between. The CDR3 contains 14 residues. The V gene's germline CDR1 is SGHRS and CDR2 YFSETQ. The CDR3 protein is CASSLMGAQETQYF. CDR3 sequence (DNA): TGCGCCAGCAGCTTGATGGGGGCTCAAGAGACCCAGTACTTC.

The table lists this clonotype with many counts. The V call is TRBV27, the J call TRBJ1-6; D is unclear. The CDR3 length is 13 residues. Per germline, CDR1 MNHEY and CDR2 SMNVEV (reference sequence). V was cut by 1 base and J by 10 bases, with 8 bases left in between. DNA for the CDR3: TGTGCCAGCAGTTTATTGTGGGGATCACCCCTCCACTTT. Translating it yields CASSLLWGSPLHF.

The gene calls are TRBV20-1 and TRBJ2-2, with TRBD2 matching over 10 bases. The germline CDR1 and CDR2 sequences are DFQATT and SNEGSKA (reference sequence). The ends lost 0 bases at V and 5 bases at J; junction bases unmatched: 6. The CDR3 is 16 residues long. Here the CDR3 DNA reads TGCAGTGCTAGAGATAGGCTAGCGGGAGAAACCGGGGAGCTGTTTTTT. Encoded protein: CSARDRLAGETGELFF.

This clonotype showed up many times. This chain joins TRBV2 and TRBJ2-7; 7 bases map to TRBD2. The CDR3 has 14 residues. CDR1 and CDR2 (germline): SNHLY, FYNNEI. The ends lost 1 base at V and 9 bases at J; junction bases unmatched: 9. The CDR3 DNA reads TGTGCCAGCAGTGAAGGATCCAGCGGGGCAGGGCAGTACTTC. Translation: CASSEGSSGAGQYF.